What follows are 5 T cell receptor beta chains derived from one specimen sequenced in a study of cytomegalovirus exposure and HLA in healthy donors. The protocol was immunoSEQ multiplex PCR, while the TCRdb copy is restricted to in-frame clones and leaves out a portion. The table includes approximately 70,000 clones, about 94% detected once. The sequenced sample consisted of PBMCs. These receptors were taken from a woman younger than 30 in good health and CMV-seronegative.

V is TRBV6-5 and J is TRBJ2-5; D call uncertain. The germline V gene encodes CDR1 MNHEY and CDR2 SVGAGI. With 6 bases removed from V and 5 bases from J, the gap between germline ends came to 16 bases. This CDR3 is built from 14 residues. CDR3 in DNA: TGTGCCAGCAGCCCCTCAGCGACCGCGGAGACCCAGTACTTC. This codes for CASSPSATAETQYF.

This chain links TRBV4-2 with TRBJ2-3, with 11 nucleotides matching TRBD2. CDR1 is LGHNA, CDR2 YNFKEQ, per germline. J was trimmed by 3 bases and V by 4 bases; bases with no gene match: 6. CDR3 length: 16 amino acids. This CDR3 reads CASSLSGGAHTDTQYF. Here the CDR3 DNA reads TGTGCCAGCAGCCTTAGCGGGGGGGCCCATACAGATACGCAGTATTTT.

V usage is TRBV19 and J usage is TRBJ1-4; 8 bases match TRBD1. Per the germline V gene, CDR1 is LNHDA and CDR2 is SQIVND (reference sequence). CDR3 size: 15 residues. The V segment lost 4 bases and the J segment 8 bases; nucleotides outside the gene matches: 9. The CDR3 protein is CASSTGGMRKEKLFF. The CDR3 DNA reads TGTGCCAGTAGTACAGGGGGCATGCGAAAAGAAAAACTGTTTTTT.

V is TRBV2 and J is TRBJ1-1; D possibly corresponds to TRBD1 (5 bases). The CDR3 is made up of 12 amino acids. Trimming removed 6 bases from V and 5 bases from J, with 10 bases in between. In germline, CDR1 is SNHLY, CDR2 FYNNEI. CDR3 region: CASRGQGTEAFF. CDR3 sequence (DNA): TGTGCCAGCAGAGGGCAGGGAACTGAAGCTTTCTTT.

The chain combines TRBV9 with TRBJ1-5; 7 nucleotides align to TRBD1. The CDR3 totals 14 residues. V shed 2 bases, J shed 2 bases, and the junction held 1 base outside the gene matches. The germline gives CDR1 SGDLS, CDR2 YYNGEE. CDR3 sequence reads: CASSVTGGNQPQHF. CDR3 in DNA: TGTGCCAGCAGCGTCACAGGGGGCAATCAGCCCCAGCATTTT.